This T cell receptor (beta chain) was documented in a study of tumor-infiltrating lymphocytes in localized non-small cell lung cancer. Whole-study context: Each patient gave resected tumor and non-adjacent uninvolved lung tissue. Study-wide findings and caveats: Each assay used a separate piece of the same tissue. Compared with uninvolved lung, tumors showed higher T cell infiltration by TCRbeta sequencing.

The repertoire was sequenced with immunoSEQ multiplex PCR; TCRdb's copy has only in-frame clones and lacks some. The data hold about 16,000 clones, with around 75% observed a single time. With respect to this clone: As yet, its antigen is unknown.

After removal of 1 base from V and 2 bases from J, the junction contained 5 bases not matched to a gene. Germline lookup yields CDR1 GTSNPN and CDR2 SVGIG (reference sequence). This CDR3 is 15 amino acids long. The sample consisted of lung tumor tissue. The chain carries TRBV30 and TRBJ2-3; 8 positions match TRBD1. This sequence was found in a human donor with non-small cell lung cancer. The CDR3 DNA follows: TGTGCCTGGAGTGGAGGACAGGGCTACACAGATACGCAGTATTTT. Translating gives CAWSGGQGYTDTQYF.